The subject of this entry is one T cell receptor (beta chain). The source of the sample is a study of blood T cell repertoires in COVID-19. Overall study context: COVID-19 samples from acute and convalescent phases originated in the United States, Italy and Spain. The cDNA or gDNA used as material had been derived from T cells, B-cell-depleted T cells, or PBMCs.

Authors' data handling: Amplification of reference gene primers was used by the study to estimate nucleated cell counts. Assay used: immunoSEQ multiplex PCR; TCRdb lists only in-frame clones, some missing. Clone size and V and J calls were adopted from that table, with D and trimming inferred from the DNA. This sample has over 45,000 clones, with 82% found just once. The V end lost 1 base, the J end lost 9 bases, and 7 bases lay between the germline ends. This CDR3 contains 12 residues. In germline, CDR1 is SGHAT, CDR2 FQNNGV. The chain uses TRBV11-2 and TRBJ1-3; D is ambiguous. Sequencing was performed on peripheral blood. The receptor was derived from a man between 40 and 49 years old with acute or convalescent COVID-19. The CDR3: CASSLAYGTIYF. The DNA of the CDR3 is TGTGCCAGCAGCTTAGCATACGGCACCATATATTTT.